Given below is one TCR beta chain in context. Antigen specificity is unknown. This specimen comes from a study of cytomegalovirus exposure and HLA in healthy donors. About the study: There were some 400 genotyped donors. Of these, 75% to 90% fell in the genetic ancestry cluster associated with self-reported Caucasian donors.

Whole-study findings and limits: The authors confirmed in vitro that a few CMV-associated chains were specific for CMV antigens. For most TCR sequences rarity was the rule, although some public TCRs occurred in many donors. Later on, analysis showed that most CMV-associated TCR beta chains appeared to be HLA-restricted.

The PCR employed 60 Vbeta primers together with 13 Jbeta primers. Some clones are missing from TCRdb's copy, which holds only in-frame ones; the method was immunoSEQ multiplex PCR. The data show tens of thousands of clones, 70% to 85% seen once. V was shortened by 5 bases and J by 1 base, with 9 bases between the two germline ends. This CDR3 comprises 14 residues. The germline CDR1 and CDR2 sequences are MDHEN and SYDVKM. The sequenced material came from PBMCs. The chain uses TRBV28 and TRBJ1-5; D call uncertain. This clonotype was obtained from a man aged 50-60 years in good health and CMV-seronegative. CDR3: CASSTLGSNQPQHF. CDR3 DNA sequence: TGTGCCAGCAGTACACTCGGGAGCAATCAGCCCCAGCATTTT.